Following are 12 T cell receptor beta chains from one sample sequenced in a study of shared clonotypes between healthy human individuals. Sequencing was performed with immunoSEQ multiplex PCR; in TCRdb, only in-frame clones are kept and a portion is missing. The sample has about 470,000 clones; 79% are singletons. The sequenced material came from PBMCs. The receptor source for this set is a woman aged 40 to 49 in good health. Some clones in this sample may be carry-over from other donors' samples.

V is TRBV5-6 and J is TRBJ2-2; 7 nucleotides match TRBD2. The length of the CDR3 is 16 residues. The ends lost 0 bases at V and 4 bases at J; junction bases unmatched: 6. The germline gives CDR1 SGHDT, CDR2 YYEEEE. The CDR3: CASSLGTSLITGELFF. The CDR3 nucleotides are TGTGCCAGCAGCTTGGGGACTAGTTTAATCACCGGGGAGCTGTTTTTT.

The chain has TRBV7-2 and TRBJ2-5; possibly TRBD2 for D (5 bases). CDR1 is SGHTA and CDR2 is FQGNSA in the germline V gene. The length of the CDR3 is 16 residues. The germline V and J ends were trimmed by 1 base and 5 bases, with 17 bases remaining between them. The CDR3 sequence: CASSLVASPREETQYF. The CDR3 DNA reads TGTGCCAGCAGCTTAGTGGCTAGCCCGAGGGAGGAGACCCAGTACTTC.

Note on this clone: A far more abundant clone sits one base away, making this likely a read error. This chain joins TRBV2 and TRBJ1-2; D ambiguous. The CDR3 is made up of 12 amino acids. The germline CDR1 and CDR2 sequences are SNHLY and FYNNEI. CDR3 sequence: CTSIAVGGGYTF. Written as DNA, the CDR3 is TGTACCAGCATAGCGGTAGGAGGTGGCTACACCTTC.

A single count supports this clone. The chain employs TRBV4-1 and TRBJ2-7; TRBD2 matches at 7 bases. V lost 0 bases to trimming and J lost 3 bases; unmatched junction nucleotides: 5. There are 15 residues in the CDR3. Germline CDR1 reads MGHRA; CDR2 reads YSYEKL. The CDR3 loop is CASSQDPGGNYEQYF. The DNA of the CDR3 is TGCGCCAGCAGCCAAGATCCGGGGGGAAACTACGAGCAGTACTTC.

The chain employs TRBV4-1 and TRBJ2-7, with 12 bases that match TRBD2. V lost 1 base and J lost 3; bases outside the gene matches: 4. The CDR3 is made up of 16 amino acids. The germline V gene has CDR1 MGHRA and CDR2 YSYEKL. The CDR3 DNA sequence: TGCGCCAGCAGCCAAGGGACTAGCGGGACTTTCTACGAGCAGTACTTC. The encoded protein is CASSQGTSGTFYEQYF.

This sequence joins TRBV7-2 and TRBJ2-1; 8 bases are a match to TRBD1. The CDR3 length is 16 residues. J was trimmed by 2 bases and V by 3 bases; bases with no gene match: 6. Germline V gene lookup returns CDR1 SGHTA and CDR2 FQGNSA. The CDR3: CASSLGTGLPYNEQFF. The DNA for the CDR3 is TGTGCCAGCAGCTTGGGGACAGGCTTACCCTACAATGAGCAGTTCTTC.

As concerns this clone: Mismatch with germline at one junction end may stem from a read error. The chain is built from TRBV28 and TRBJ2-3, with D tentatively TRBD2 (5 bases). The CDR3 contains 15 residues. Germline V lookup: CDR1 MDHEN, CDR2 SYDVKM. DNA for the CDR3: TGTGCCAGCAGTATCCGCCGGACTCACACAGACACGCAGTATTTT. This translates into CASSIRRTHTDTQYF.

The chain employs TRBV2 and TRBJ2-7, with D perhaps matching TRBD2 (5 bases). V lost 0 bases and J 12 bases, leaving 15 bases between the germline ends. The CDR3 is made up of 13 amino acids. CDR1 is SNHLY and CDR2 is FYNNEI in the germline V gene. CDR3 in DNA: TGTGCCAGCAGTGAAGCTGCGAGCTTGGGGAGGTACTTC. Its protein is CASSEAASLGRYF.

The rearrangement uses TRBV25-1 and TRBJ1-6, with TRBD1 as a possible D gene (5 bases). The V gene's germline CDR1 is MGHDK and CDR2 SYGVNS. The CDR3 sequence is 14 residues long. V lost 3 bases, J lost 7 bases, and 10 bases lay in between. This chain's CDR3 is CASSDPTANSPLHF. CDR3 nucleotide sequence: TGTGCCAGCAGTGACCCGACAGCCAATTCACCCCTCCACTTT.

The gene calls are TRBV5-6 and TRBJ2-2; 9 bases fit TRBD2. This CDR3 is built from 15 residues. CDR1 and CDR2 (germline): SGHDT, YYEEEE. With 4 bases clipped from V and 5 bases from J, the junction kept 6 bases outside the gene matches. The chain's CDR3 is CASSIRTSATGELFF. CDR3 coding DNA: TGTGCCAGCAGCATAAGGACTAGCGCTACCGGGGAGCTGTTTTTT.

This clone was seen once. This chain joins TRBV19 and TRBJ2-7, with unresolved D. The length of the CDR3 is 14 residues. Germline CDR1 is LNHDA and CDR2 is SQIVND (reference sequence). V lost 10 bases, J lost 0 bases, and 16 bases lay in between. CDR3: CATDSQFPSYEQYF. The CDR3 DNA reads TGTGCCACCGACTCTCAGTTCCCCTCCTACGAGCAGTACTTC.

This chain joins TRBV27 and TRBJ1-1, with D possibly TRBD1 on 6 matching bases. Trimming took off 5 bases at V and 1 base at J, with 14 bases between the two ends. In germline, CDR1 is MNHEY, CDR2 SMNVEV (reference sequence). The CDR3 is 15 amino acids. CDR3 in amino acids: CASSPAATGNTEAFF. The CDR3 nucleotides are TGTGCCAGCAGTCCAGCCGCGACAGGGAACACTGAAGCTTTCTTT.